The sequence of this TCR beta chain was determined in a study of T cell changes during pregnancy in multiple sclerosis. V was trimmed by 3 bases and J by 4 bases, leaving 15 bases between them. Looked up from germline, CDR1 is MDHEN and CDR2 is SYDVKM. CDR3 length: 15 amino acids. TCRdb keeps only in-frame clones here, not all; method: immunoSEQ multiplex PCR. The sample contains around 96,000 clones, about 94% of which appear only once. The receptor's source is a female donor with multiple sclerosis, enrolled in a pregnancy study. This sample comprised peripheral blood, obtained in the third trimester of pregnancy. The rearrangement links TRBV28 to TRBJ2-5; possible D gene TRBD1, 5 bases. The CDR3 region is CASSFFIRASETQYF. CDR3 in DNA: TGTGCCAGCAGTTTTTTTATCAGGGCCTCAGAGACCCAGTACTTC.